These 23 T cell receptor beta chains share one sample of origin, sequenced in a study of regulatory T cells in long-lasting Graves disease. As to time point: persistent/refractory GD, antithyroid drugs over 5 years with positive TRAb. Construction of the TCR library relied on RNA isolated from PBMCs. Both iRepertoire HTBI primers and Arm-PCR of CDR3 regions were used to build the TCR beta libraries. TCRdb reanalysed the multiplex PCR reads using MiXCR and keeps one entry per CDR3 protein. The table lists over 650,000 distinct CDR3 sequences, roughly 30% of them singletons, with around 42% in the top ten. This specimen was peripheral blood mononuclear cells (PBMCs), taken when the disease was refractory, from a patient treated with antithyroid drugs. These TCRs come from a female donor with Graves disease.

This clonotype showed up many times. The chain carries TRBV28 and TRBJ1-1, with D unclear. V was clipped by 6 bases and J by 5 bases, with 16 bases between them. Germline V gene lookup returns CDR1 MDHEN and CDR2 SYDVKM. The CDR3 spans 14 residues. CDR3 protein: CASRVPGPVTEAFF. CDR3 nucleotides: TGTGCCAGCAGGGTACCGGGCCCGGTTACTGAAGCTTTCTTT. Supplemented by reference TRBV28 and TRBJ1-1, the full variable domain reads DVKVTQSSRYLVKRTGEKVFLECVQDMDHENMFWYRQDPGLGLRLIYFSYDVKMKEKGDIPEGYSVSREKKERFSLILESASTNQTSMYLCASRVPGPVTEAFFGQGTRLTVV.

The rearrangement uses TRBV7-9 and TRBJ1-1; D perhaps matches TRBD1 (5 bases). Germline V gene lookup returns CDR1 SEHNR and CDR2 FQNEAQ (reference sequence). The CDR3 totals 14 residues. V was shortened by 4 bases and J by 4 bases, with 13 bases between the two germline ends. CDR3 nucleotides: TGTGCCAGCAGCTACGGAATAACAGGCACTGAAGCTTTCTTT. Translation: CASSYGITGTEAFF.

Concerning this clonotype itself: One base away lies a much larger clone, so this may be a sequencing read error. The chain is built from TRBV2 and TRBJ2-4; 7 nucleotides align to TRBD2. Germline loops: CDR1 SNHLY, CDR2 FYNNEI. CDR3 length: 14 amino acids. The CDR3 nucleotides are TGTGCCGGCAGTGGACTAGATGACAAAAACATTCAGTACTTC. Translating it yields CAGSGLDDKNIQYF.

This chain connects TRBV5-1 to TRBJ1-1; D is unresolved. V was clipped by 3 bases and J by 4 bases, with 13 bases between them. Germline V gene sequence: CDR1 SGHRS, CDR2 YFSETQ. CDR3 length equals 14 residues. The CDR3 DNA is TGCGCCAGCAGCTCAGAGGCGGACGGCACTGAAGCTTTCTTT. Translated, it gives CASSSEADGTEAFF.

This clonotype was seen a handful of times. This sequence joins TRBV27 and TRBJ2-2; D gene ambiguous. CDR3 length equals 14 residues. With 6 bases removed from V and 2 bases from J, the gap between germline ends came to 10 bases. Germline CDR1 and CDR2: MNHEY and SMNVEV (reference sequence). The CDR3 sequence is CASRGVGNTGELFF. CDR3 coding DNA: TGTGCCAGCAGGGGTGTAGGTAACACCGGGGAGCTGTTTTTT.

This chain uses TRBV11-2 with TRBJ1-2; D gene uncertain. Trimming took off 0 bases at V and 0 bases at J, with 17 bases between the two ends. This CDR3 comprises 18 residues. The germline V gene has CDR1 SGHAT and CDR2 FQNNGV. The DNA of the CDR3 is TGTGCCAGCAGCTTAGACGGCGGTTCAGGACTATCTAACTATGGCTACACCTTC. It translates to CASSLDGGSGLSNYGYTF.

The table lists this clonotype with a few counts. The rearrangement uses TRBV18 and TRBJ2-4; D could derive from TRBD1 or TRBD2 (5 bases each). V was trimmed by 0 bases and J by 9 bases, leaving 9 bases between them. Germline values: CDR1 KGHSH, CDR2 LQKENI. The CDR3 consists of 13 residues. In DNA form, the CDR3 reads TGTGCCAGCTCACCACCAGGGACGGGCATTCAGTACTTC. It codes for CASSPPGTGIQYF.

This clonotype turned up a few times. The gene calls are TRBV11-2 and TRBJ1-5; D possibly corresponds to TRBD1 (6 bases). CDR1 SGHAT and CDR2 FQNNGV come from the germline V gene. Trimming stripped 0 bases from V and 5 bases from J, with 11 bases between. The CDR3 sequence is 15 residues long. The CDR3 is CASSLDWGAHQPQHF. The DNA of the CDR3 is TGTGCCAGCAGCTTAGATTGGGGGGCTCATCAGCCCCAGCATTTT.

This clonotype was counted at least ten times. J is TRBJ1-1 and V is TRBV20-1; D remains ambiguous. The V end was cut by 4 bases, the J end by 1 base, with 7 bases between. The CDR3 extends over 12 amino acids. CDR1 and CDR2 (germline): DFQATT, SNEGSKA (reference sequence). The CDR3 loop is CSANKRNTEAFF. The CDR3 DNA sequence: TGCAGTGCTAATAAGAGGAACACTGAAGCTTTCTTT.

This clonotype was recorded at least ten times. This chain joins TRBV28 and TRBJ1-5, with D possibly matching TRBD1 (6 bases). The CDR3 runs 14 residues. In germline, CDR1 is MDHEN, CDR2 SYDVKM. V was trimmed by 7 bases and J by 3 bases, leaving 13 bases between them. The CDR3 bases are TGTGCCAGCAAAATAACAGGGAACAATCAGCCCCAGCATTTT. This translates into CASKITGNNQPQHF.

The chain joins TRBV3-1 to TRBJ1-1; maybe TRBD1 (5 bases). CDR1 and CDR2 from the germline V gene are LGHDT and YNNKEL (reference sequence). V lost 3 bases, J lost 4 bases, and 18 bases lay in between. The length of the CDR3 is 16 residues. CDR3 nucleotides: TGTGCCAGCAGCCACCCCGGCGGCGGGACCTTCACTGAAGCTTTCTTT. Its translation: CASSHPGGGTFTEAFF. Full variable domain (missing parts from reference TRBV3-1 and TRBJ1-1): DTAVSQTPKYLVTQMGNDKSIKCEQNLGHDTMYWYKQDSKKFLKIMFSYNNKELIINETVPNRFSPKSPDKAHLNLHINSLELGDSAVYFCASSHPGGGTFTEAFFGQGTRLTVV.

Only a few counts were recorded for this clonotype. V and J are TRBV5-1 and TRBJ1-2; TRBD1 matches 10 bases. Germline loops: CDR1 SGHRS, CDR2 YFSETQ. The length of the CDR3 is 14 residues. The V and J ends lost 4 bases and 5 bases, in that order; junction bases with no gene match: 5. Here the CDR3 reads CASSRSGQGYGYTF. The CDR3 DNA is TGCGCCAGCAGCCGATCGGGACAGGGGTATGGCTACACCTTC.

The chain combines TRBV30 with TRBJ1-4; 9 bases map to TRBD1. Germline V gene sequence: CDR1 GTSNPN, CDR2 SVGIG (reference sequence). V lost 0 bases to trimming and J lost 6 bases; unmatched junction nucleotides: 5. The CDR3 is 15 residues long. CDR3 sequence reads: CAWSVGTGTYEKLFF. CDR3 coding DNA: TGTGCCTGGAGTGTAGGGACAGGGACTTATGAAAAACTGTTTTTT.

Only a few counts were recorded for this clonotype. The chain couples TRBV28 to TRBJ2-7; 7 bases fit TRBD2. Germline values: CDR1 MDHEN, CDR2 SYDVKM. Trimming took 7 bases from V and 3 from J; bases not matched to a gene: 6. CDR3 length equals 13 residues. The DNA for the CDR3 is TGTGCCAGCATTCCAGCGGGACGCTACGAGCAGTACTTC. The encoded protein is CASIPAGRYEQYF.

Only a few counts were recorded for this clonotype. The genes are TRBV11-2 and TRBJ1-2; perhaps TRBD1 as D (6 bases). CDR3 length: 14 residues. V lost 4 bases, J lost 6 bases, and 15 bases lay in between. Germline V CDR1 and CDR2: SGHAT, FQNNGV. CDR3 amino acids: CASSSWGGQDGYTF. For the CDR3, the DNA is TGTGCCAGCAGCTCGTGGGGGGGGCAAGATGGCTACACCTTC.

This chain uses TRBV15 with TRBJ2-7, with TRBD2 matching over 9 bases. The trim removed 0 bases at V and 3 bases at J, leaving 6 bases unmatched. CDR1 LNHNV and CDR2 YYDKDF come from the germline V gene (reference sequence). The CDR3 sequence is 16 residues long. The CDR3 spells CATSRDGAGGFYEQYF. The CDR3 bases are TGTGCCACCAGCAGAGATGGGGCGGGAGGGTTCTACGAGCAGTACTTC.

A few counts support this clonotype. The chain uses TRBV18 and TRBJ2-1, with 10 bases lining up with TRBD2. The J segment lost 8 bases and the V segment lost 2 bases, leaving 6 bases of the junction unmatched. CDR1 and CDR2 (germline): KGHSH, LQKENI. The CDR3 is 15 residues long. The CDR3 bases are TGTGCCAGCTCACCAGGTCTAGCGGGAGCGGATGAGCAGTTCTTC. Translated: CASSPGLAGADEQFF.

There are a few counts of this clonotype. The chain uses TRBV30 and TRBJ1-2; D remains ambiguous. CDR3 length: 15 amino acids. Germline CDR1 reads GTSNPN; CDR2 reads SVGIG (reference sequence). The ends were cut back, 0 bases at V and 3 bases at J, with 14 bases in the middle. The CDR3 bases are TGTGCCTGGAGTGTTGGTGGCAGGAGTTACTATGGCTACACCTTC. Translated: CAWSVGGRSYYGYTF.

The chain combines TRBV10-3 with TRBJ1-2; D may be TRBD1 (5 bases). The CDR3 totals 14 residues. V lost 2 bases, J lost 4 bases, and 11 bases lay in between. Germline V gives CDR1 ENHRY, CDR2 SYGVKD. CDR3 sequence reads: CAISEGGASYGYTF. The DNA for the CDR3 is TGTGCCATCAGTGAGGGAGGGGCTTCCTATGGCTACACCTTC.

This clonotype was found many times. This chain links TRBV28 with TRBJ2-7, with TRBD2 identical over 9 bases. Germline values: CDR1 MDHEN, CDR2 SYDVKM. V shed 6 bases and J 5 bases; nucleotides not matched to a gene: 8. The CDR3 loop spans 14 amino acids. CDR3 coding DNA: TGTGCCAGCAGCTTCAGCGGGAGGAGCGACGAGCAGTACTTC. It codes for CASSFSGRSDEQYF.

This clonotype has ten or more counts. The rearrangement joins TRBV12-3 or TRBV12-4 to TRBJ1-5; D might be TRBD1 (6 bases). The CDR3 sequence is 14 residues long. V was trimmed by 3 bases and J by 6 bases, leaving 12 bases between them. In nucleotides, the CDR3 is TGTGCCAGCAGTTTGCAGGGGATCGTTCAGCCCCAGCATTTT. Translating it yields CASSLQGIVQPQHF.

This clonotype was recorded a few times. The rearrangement uses TRBV29-1 and TRBJ1-2; D not resolved. Germline V CDR1 and CDR2: SQVTM, ANQGSEA. CDR3 size: 12 residues. Trimming removed 3 bases from V and 2 bases from J, with 7 bases in between. The CDR3 coding sequence is TGCAGCGTTGACTCGGTAAACTATGGCTACACCTTC. Translated, it gives CSVDSVNYGYTF.

V usage is TRBV19 and J usage is TRBJ1-1; no firm D call. The CDR3 sequence is 14 residues long. V was clipped by 7 bases and J by 7 bases, with 19 bases between them. The V gene's germline CDR1 is LNHDA and CDR2 SQIVND (reference sequence). CDR3 DNA sequence: TGTGCCAGTACCCCTCCCCCGGGGAATGGTGAAGCTTTCTTT. Protein sequence: CASTPPPGNGEAFF.